These 20 T cell receptor beta chains originate from one sample sequenced in a study of T cell repertoires in cytomegalovirus infection. TCRdb passed the reads through MiXCR, listing each CDR3 protein once. Seen here are approximately 630,000 distinct CDR3 sequences, around 24% observed once, and the top ten hold less than 10%. Sequenced input: CD8+ T cells from PBMCs. The receptors derive from a human donor in good health (CMV status not recorded). Some clones in this sample may be carry-over from other donors' samples.

This clonotype has a handful of counts. The gene calls are TRBV2 and TRBJ2-1; D unresolved. Germline CDR1 SNHLY, CDR2 FYNNEI. V lost 9 bases to trimming and J lost 4 bases, with 13 bases between them. There are 13 residues in the CDR3. CDR3 amino acids: CARPGGAYNEQFF. In nucleotides, the CDR3 is TGTGCCAGGCCCGGCGGCGCATACAATGAGCAGTTCTTC.

This clonotype was picked up many times. The chain links TRBV7-6 to TRBJ1-5; 8 nucleotides match TRBD1. J was trimmed by 5 bases and V by 5 bases; bases with no gene match: 11. Germline CDR1 reads SGHVS; CDR2 reads FNYEAQ. The CDR3 totals 16 residues. CDR3 sequence: CASSPSSSGGYQPQHF. The CDR3, as DNA: TGTGCCAGCAGCCCGTCCTCTTCAGGGGGCTATCAGCCCCAGCATTTT.

This clonotype was seen repeatedly, ten times or more. The rearrangement links TRBV7-9 to TRBJ2-5; D is possibly TRBD1 (6 bases). The CDR3 is 15 residues long. V lost 5 bases and J 1 base, leaving 14 bases between the germline ends. Germline V CDR1 and CDR2: SEHNR, FQNEAQ (reference sequence). The CDR3: CASSPPDRRQETQYF. As DNA, the CDR3 is TGTGCCAGCAGCCCACCGGACAGACGCCAAGAGACCCAGTACTTC.

The chain recombines TRBV6-1 with TRBJ2-1, with 11 positions matching TRBD2. Germline CDR1 is MNHNS and CDR2 is SASEGT. V lost 6 bases to trimming and J lost 7 bases; unmatched junction nucleotides: 8. The CDR3 has 15 amino acids. CDR3 in DNA: TGTGCCAGCAGACGTTCACTAGCGGGGGTAAATGAGCAGTTCTTC. Translated, it gives CASRRSLAGVNEQFF.

There are many counts of this clonotype. V gene TRBV7-6 combines with J gene TRBJ2-1; 9 nucleotides match TRBD2. With 5 bases clipped from V and 3 bases from J, the junction kept 14 bases outside the gene matches. This CDR3 spans 18 amino acids. Germline V lookup: CDR1 SGHVS, CDR2 FNYEAQ. The CDR3 spells CASSPITSAGGFYNEQFF. In DNA, the CDR3 is TGTGCCAGCAGCCCCATAACCTCAGCGGGGGGCTTCTACAATGAGCAGTTCTTC.

The chain combines TRBV2 with TRBJ2-7; D is unresolved. This CDR3 is 13 amino acids long. Trimming shortened V by 7 bases and J by 4 bases, and 14 bases separated the two germline ends. The germline V gene has CDR1 SNHLY and CDR2 FYNNEI. The CDR3 sequence: CASTLLEEYEQYF. The CDR3 DNA reads as TGTGCCAGCACCCTGCTAGAGGAATACGAGCAGTACTTC.

The gene calls are TRBV20-1 and TRBJ2-7; 9 nucleotides line up with TRBD1. This CDR3 has 15 residues. Germline CDR1 and CDR2: DFQATT and SNEGSKA (reference sequence). Written as DNA, the CDR3 is TGCAGCGCCCCCTTCTTAGGACAGGGGAGGTACGAGCAGTACTTC. Amino acid sequence: CSAPFLGQGRYEQYF.

This clonotype was observed a few times. The V gene is TRBV27, the J gene TRBJ2-7; D not resolved. V was shortened by 2 bases and J by 6 bases, with 11 bases between the two germline ends. The CDR3 is made up of 13 amino acids. Germline loops: CDR1 MNHEY, CDR2 SMNVEV (reference sequence). The CDR3 DNA is TGTGCCAGCAGTTTACTTCACCTACGCGAGCAGTACTTC. Translation: CASSLLHLREQYF.

This chain connects TRBV7-8 to TRBJ2-5; 8 bases fit TRBD1. CDR3 length equals 18 residues. Germline V CDR1 and CDR2: SGHVS, FQNEAQ. Losses at the gene ends were 5 bases for V and 5 bases for J; bases not matched to a gene: 19. CDR3 in DNA: TGTGCCAGCAGCCTCGATATGGGACAGGTCCTACAGGAGGAGACCCAGTACTTC. Its translation: CASSLDMGQVLQEETQYF.

In its sample, this clonotype was seen many times. The gene calls are TRBV7-2 and TRBJ2-1, with D perhaps TRBD2 (5 bases). V lost 1 base to trimming and J lost 10 bases, with 17 bases between them. CDR1 and CDR2 (germline): SGHTA, FQGNSA. The length of the CDR3 is 15 residues. CDR3 coding DNA: TGTGCCAGCAGCTTAGACGGGATTCGCGGCAGGGAGCAGTTCTTC. Protein: CASSLDGIRGREQFF.

The chain has TRBV6-2 or TRBV6-3 and TRBJ2-5; D gene unclear. Trimming removed 0 bases at V and 3 bases at J, with 26 bases between. There are 20 residues in the CDR3. The germline gives CDR1 MNHEY, CDR2 SVGEGT. CDR3 loop: CASSYSIFLLTGDRKETQYF. For the CDR3, the DNA is TGTGCCAGCAGTTACTCGATATTCTTACTGACGGGCGATAGAAAAGAGACCCAGTACTTC.

This clonotype was seen at least ten times. The chain couples TRBV7-2 to TRBJ2-7; the D is unclear. This CDR3 spans 13 amino acids. The V and J ends lost 2 bases and 1 base respectively, with 6 bases between them. The germline V gene has CDR1 SGHTA and CDR2 FQGNSA. This chain's CDR3 is CASSLPRSYEQYV. The CDR3 nucleotides are TGTGCCAGCAGCTTACCCCGGTCCTACGAGCAGTACGTC.

CDR3 residues: CASSHDREGDEQYF. The CDR3 DNA reads as TGTGCCAGCAGCCATGACAGGGAAGGGGACGAGCAGTACTTC. V usage is TRBV7-9 and J usage is TRBJ2-7; 7 bases map to TRBD1. This CDR3 spans 14 amino acids. Trimming removed 5 bases from V and 5 bases from J; junction bases left unmatched: 9. Germline CDR1 reads SEHNR; CDR2 reads FQNEAQ (reference sequence).

This clonotype was found many times. J is TRBJ2-2 and V is TRBV7-2; D ambiguous. Between the trimmed V and J ends, which lost 6 bases and 1 base, there was a span of 6 bases. Germline CDR1 reads SGHTA; CDR2 reads FQGNSA. The CDR3 spans 13 residues. The CDR3 spells CASSSVNTGELFF. CDR3 coding DNA: TGTGCCAGCAGTTCCGTGAACACCGGGGAGCTGTTTTTT.

V is TRBV29-1 and J is TRBJ1-2, with D uncertain. The germline V gene has CDR1 SQVTM and CDR2 ANQGSEA. The germline V and J ends were trimmed by 3 bases and 8 bases, with 10 bases remaining between them. The CDR3 is 11 residues long. This chain's CDR3 is CSVDGDEGYTF. The CDR3, as DNA: TGCAGCGTTGACGGTGACGAGGGCTACACCTTC. Full variable domain (rest looked up from reference TRBV29-1 and TRBJ1-2): SAVISQKPSRDICQRGTSLTIQCQVDSQVTMMFWYRQQPGQSLTLIATANQGSEATYESGFVIDKFPISRPNLTFSTLTVSNMSPEDSSIYLCSVDGDEGYTFGSGTRLTVV.

This clonotype was found many times. The chain has TRBV6-6 and TRBJ2-7, with TRBD2 matching over 11 bases. The CDR3 is 19 residues long. V lost 0 bases, J lost 5 bases, and 15 bases stayed unmatched. Germline CDR1 is MNHNY and CDR2 is SVGAGI (reference sequence). CDR3 region: CASSYSEDSGGARQNEQYF. DNA for the CDR3: TGTGCCAGCAGTTACTCAGAGGATAGCGGGGGGGCCCGGCAGAACGAGCAGTACTTC.

This chain uses TRBV9 with TRBJ1-3; D may be TRBD1 (6 bases). Germline values: CDR1 SGDLS, CDR2 YYNGEE. Trimming removed 4 bases from V and 0 bases from J, with 17 bases in between. The CDR3 runs to 17 residues. The CDR3: CASSHRETGFSGNTIYF. DNA for the CDR3: TGTGCCAGCAGCCACAGAGAGACAGGCTTCTCTGGAAACACCATATATTTT.

About this clonotype itself: The junction departs from the called germline gene at one end, perhaps through a read error. The rearrangement joins TRBV9 to TRBJ2-3; D remains unclear. Germline V gene data show CDR1 as SGDLS and CDR2 as YYNGEE. The CDR3 totals 13 residues. CDR3 residues: CASSTDGTDMQYF. CDR3 coding DNA: TGTGCCAGCAGCACTGATGGCACAGATATGCAGTATTTT.

V gene TRBV3-1 combines with J gene TRBJ2-3; TRBD1 matches 9 bases. V was clipped by 0 bases and J by 3 bases; unmatched bases: 4. This CDR3 comprises 16 residues. In germline, CDR1 is LGHDT, CDR2 YNNKEL (reference sequence). The CDR3 reads CASSQEVQGATDTQYF. DNA for the CDR3: TGTGCCAGCAGCCAAGAAGTACAGGGGGCTACAGATACGCAGTATTTT.

This clonotype was recorded a few times. The chain couples TRBV6-6 to TRBJ1-5, with 8 bases aligning to TRBD1. The germline CDR1 and CDR2 sequences are MNHNY and SVGAGI (reference sequence). Trimming cost V 2 bases and J 6 bases; bases outside gene matches: 3. The CDR3 runs to 14 residues. Here the CDR3 DNA reads TGTGCCAGCAGTTACCAGGGGGCGGTTCAGCCCCAGCATTTT. This sequence encodes CASSYQGAVQPQHF.